The T cell receptor beta chain described here comes from a study of post-analysis software for immune sequencing data. The V and J ends lost 6 bases and 4 bases respectively, with 13 bases between them. The CDR3 contains 14 residues. Germline V gives CDR1 MNHNY, CDR2 SVGAGI (reference sequence). As concerns this clonotype: Its antigen is not identified.

Researchers reported that TCR beta cDNA libraries carried unique molecular identifiers. Starting from about 0.98 to 11 million T cells, the study yielded 460,000 or so cDNA molecules. TCRdb redid the calling of the PCR reads with MiXCR, one entry per CDR3 protein. The sample comprises about 540,000 distinct CDR3 sequences, roughly 34% of which are singletons, and roughly 6% rests with the top ten. General study findings and limits: Controls showed significantly higher normalized Chao1 diversity than did multiple sclerosis patients. Patients showed TRBV5-6, TRBV5-1 and TRBV20-1 among four to six TRBV segments more frequent than in controls.

Input material: blood. The sequence came from a girl between 2 and 17 years old with multiple sclerosis. J is TRBJ1-3 and V is TRBV6-6, with D possibly being TRBD1 (6 bases). The CDR3 loop is CASSPQGFGNTIYF. The CDR3 nucleotides read TGTGCCAGCAGCCCCCAGGGGTTCGGAAACACCATATATTTT.